The present T cell receptor (beta chain) was sequenced within a study of T-cell memory formation after mild COVID-19. General study points: Pre-infection memory already had some responding clones, implying cross-reactive memory joined.

The CDR3 is 16 amino acids. Germline V lookup: CDR1 SGHDT, CDR2 YYEEEE. V shed 1 base and J 5 bases; nucleotides not matched to a gene: 8. In this sample, this clonotype turned up a few times. Its matching antigen is unknown. TCRdb analysed the 5' RACE reads with MiXCR anew, one entry per CDR3 protein. This sample has more than 350,000 distinct CDR3 sequences, with roughly 15% found just once. The sequence was obtained from a man aged 18-30 years who had mild COVID-19 (a few samples of this study predate the infection). Cell type and time point are not known. This sequence joins TRBV5-6 and TRBJ2-5, with TRBD1 matching 10 bases. Sequencing used PBMCs or a T cell subset sorted from them (not recorded which). CDR3 DNA sequence: TGTGCCAGCAGCTTGAAGGGACAGGGGATCGTGGAGACCCAGTACTTC. It translates to CASSLKGQGIVETQYF.